The 10 T cell receptor beta chains given below trace back to one sample, sequenced in a study of T cell responses to AZD1222 COVID-19 vaccine. Here immunoSEQ multiplex PCR was the method, and the copy in TCRdb shows in-frame clones only, minus some. The data show around 150,000 clones, with around 90% seen just once and less than 6.5% held by the top ten. Sequencing was performed on peripheral blood, taken 28 days after the second AZD1222 dose. These receptors originate from an adult who received the AZD1222 COVID-19 vaccine.

The chain links TRBV19 to TRBJ2-3; 12 bases line up with TRBD2. The junction had 6 bases not matched to a gene; V was cut back by 6 bases and J by 5 bases. Germline CDR1 reads LNHDA; CDR2 reads SQIVND (reference sequence). The CDR3 runs to 15 residues. For the CDR3, the DNA is TGTGCCAGTAGAAGACTAGCGGGAGCCCAAGATACGCAGTATTTT. Its protein is CASRRLAGAQDTQYF.

V is TRBV11-2 and J is TRBJ1-6, with no clear D. Trimming took 8 bases from V and 7 from J, leaving 6 bases between them. The CDR3 consists of 11 residues. Germline V CDR1 and CDR2: SGHAT, FQNNGV. CDR3 in DNA: TGTGCCAGCGGATCAAATTCACCCCTCCACTTT. This codes for CASGSNSPLHF.

V gene TRBV28 combines with J gene TRBJ2-1, with 10 bases aligning to TRBD2. The V gene's germline CDR1 is MDHEN and CDR2 SYDVKM. With 6 bases clipped from V and 4 bases from J, the junction kept 15 bases outside the gene matches. The CDR3 has 18 residues. Written as DNA, the CDR3 is TGTGCCAGCAGCCTAAACGACCGGTTACTAGCGGGGTACAATGAGCAGTTCTTC. Protein product: CASSLNDRLLAGYNEQFF.

On this clone itself: It may be a read error: a sequence one base away is much more abundant. This sample also contains other DNA sequences that code for the same CDR3. The rearrangement links TRBV7-9 to TRBJ1-6; D not certain. The CDR3 is made up of 14 amino acids. The ends were cut back, 1 base at V and 7 bases at J, with 8 bases in the middle. The V gene's germline CDR1 is SEHNR and CDR2 FQNEAQ (reference sequence). CDR3 region: CASSLEQYNSPLHF. CDR3 DNA sequence: TGTGCCAGCAGCTTAGAACAGTACAATTCACCCCTCCACTTT. The full variable domain, its missing parts supplied by reference TRBV7-9 and TRBJ1-6, is DTGVSQNPRHKITKRGQNVTFRCDPISEHNRLYWYRQTLGQGPEFLTYFQNEAQLEKSRLLSDRFSAERPKGSFSTLEIQRTEQGDSAMYLCASSLEQYNSPLHFGNGTRLTVT.

The rearrangement links TRBV4-1 to TRBJ2-2, with 10 bases identical to TRBD2. Germline assignment: CDR1 MGHRA and CDR2 YSYEKL. V gave up 4 bases and J gave up 1 base; unmatched junction bases: 3. This CDR3 comprises 16 residues. The CDR3 loop is CASSPRTSGNTGELFF. CDR3 coding DNA: TGCGCCAGCAGCCCCCGGACTAGCGGGAACACCGGGGAGCTGTTTTTT.

CDR3 DNA: TGTGCCAGCAGTTTACCCCAGGGGAACGAGCAGTACTTC. Protein product: CASSLPQGNEQYF. V usage is TRBV28 and J usage is TRBJ2-7; TRBD1 might be the D (6 bases). The CDR3 length is 13 residues. V gave up 2 bases and J gave up 5 bases, with 10 bases separating them. CDR1 MDHEN and CDR2 SYDVKM come from the germline V gene.

The chain links TRBV19 to TRBJ1-3; D remains unclear. The germline CDR1 and CDR2 sequences are LNHDA and SQIVND (reference sequence). The CDR3 has 14 residues. V was cut by 7 bases and J by 4 bases, with 14 bases left in between. CDR3: CASNGISGGNTIYF. CDR3 bases: TGTGCCAGTAATGGGATCTCTGGAGGAAACACCATATATTTT.

This chain joins TRBV6-2 or TRBV6-3 and TRBJ1-4; D gene uncertain. Germline V gene data show CDR1 as MNHEY and CDR2 as SVGEGT. Trimming stripped 2 bases from V and 0 bases from J, with 4 bases between. The CDR3 has 14 residues. The CDR3 sequence: CASSYETTNEKLFF. The CDR3 DNA sequence: TGTGCCAGCAGTTACGAGACAACTAATGAAAAACTGTTTTTT.

In this sample, this clone turned up a few times. The rearrangement links TRBV5-1 to TRBJ2-3; the D is unclear. The CDR3 sequence is 12 residues long. In germline, CDR1 is SGHRS, CDR2 YFSETQ. The V gene lost 2 bases and the J gene lost 0 bases, with 1 base spanning the gap. The CDR3 loop is CASSFSTDTQYF. Here the CDR3 DNA reads TGCGCCAGCAGCTTTAGCACAGATACGCAGTATTTT.

The chain carries TRBV19 and TRBJ2-5, with D tentatively TRBD2 (6 bases). This CDR3 comprises 14 residues. Germline V lookup: CDR1 LNHDA, CDR2 SQIVND (reference sequence). V shed 0 bases and J shed 3 bases, with 8 bases lying between them. CDR3 amino acids: CASSIDGRKETQYF. The DNA of the CDR3 is TGTGCCAGTAGTATAGATGGGAGGAAAGAGACCCAGTACTTC. The variable domain in full, with the rest retrieved from reference TRBV19 and TRBJ2-5, is DGGITQSPKYLFRKEGQNVTLSCEQNLNHDAMYWYRQDPGQGLRLIYYSQIVNDFQKGDIAEGYSVSREKKESFPLTVTSAQKNPTAFYLCASSIDGRKETQYFGPGTRLLVL.